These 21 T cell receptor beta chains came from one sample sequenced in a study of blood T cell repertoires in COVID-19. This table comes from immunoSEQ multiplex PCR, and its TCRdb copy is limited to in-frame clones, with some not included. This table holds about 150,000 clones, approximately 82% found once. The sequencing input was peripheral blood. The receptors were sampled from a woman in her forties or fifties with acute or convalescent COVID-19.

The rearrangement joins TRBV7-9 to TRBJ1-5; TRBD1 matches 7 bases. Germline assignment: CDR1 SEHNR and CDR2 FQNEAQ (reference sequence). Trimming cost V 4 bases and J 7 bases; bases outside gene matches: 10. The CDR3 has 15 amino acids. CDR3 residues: CASSWGQSLGQPQHF. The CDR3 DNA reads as TGTGCCAGCAGCTGGGGACAGTCACTCGGACAGCCCCAGCATTTT.

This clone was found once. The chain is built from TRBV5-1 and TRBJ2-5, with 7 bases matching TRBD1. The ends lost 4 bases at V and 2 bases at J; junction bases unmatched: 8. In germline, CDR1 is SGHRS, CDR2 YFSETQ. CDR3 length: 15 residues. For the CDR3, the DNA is TGCGCCAGCAGCCCGACCGGGACAGTTCAAGAGACCCAGTACTTC. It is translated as CASSPTGTVQETQYF.

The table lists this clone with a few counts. This CDR3 is CSAKDSPNEKLFF. The CDR3 DNA reads as TGCAGCGCAAAAGACAGCCCTAATGAAAAACTGTTTTTT. The chain is built from TRBV29-1 and TRBJ1-4; TRBD1 is a possible D gene (5 bases). Deletions cut 7 bases from V and 3 bases from J, with 12 bases between. The V gene's germline CDR1 is SQVTM and CDR2 ANQGSEA. The CDR3 runs 13 residues.

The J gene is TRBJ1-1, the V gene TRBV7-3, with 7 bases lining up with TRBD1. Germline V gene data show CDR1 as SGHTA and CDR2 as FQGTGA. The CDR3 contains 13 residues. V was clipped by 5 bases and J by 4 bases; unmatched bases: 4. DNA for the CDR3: TGTGCCAGCAGCAAGGACAGGTTCACTGAAGCTTTCTTT. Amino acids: CASSKDRFTEAFF. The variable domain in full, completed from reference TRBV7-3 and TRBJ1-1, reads GAGVSQTPSNKVTEKGKYVELRCDPISGHTALYWYRQSLGQGPEFLIYFQGTGAADDSGLPNDRFFAVRPEGSVSTLKIQRTERGDSAVYLCASSKDRFTEAFFGQGTRLTVV.

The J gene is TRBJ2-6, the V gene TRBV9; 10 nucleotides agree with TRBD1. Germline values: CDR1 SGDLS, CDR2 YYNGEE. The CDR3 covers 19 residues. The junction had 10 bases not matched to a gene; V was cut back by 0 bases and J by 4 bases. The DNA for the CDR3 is TGTGCCAGCAGCGTAGCAGACAGGGGGCGGCTAAGAGGGGCCAACGTCCTGACTTTC. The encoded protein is CASSVADRGRLRGANVLTF.

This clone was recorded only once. The CDR3 nucleotides read TGTGCCAGCAGCCAGACTAGCGGAACGAACACCGGGGAGCTGTTTTTT. Translation: CASSQTSGTNTGELFF. The chain has TRBV3-1 (or the pseudogene TRBV3-2) and TRBJ2-2; 9 bases fit TRBD2. Unmatched junction bases numbered 2, after V lost 3 bases and J lost 0 bases. This CDR3 is 16 amino acids long. Germline V gene lookup returns CDR1 LGHDT and CDR2 YNNKEL (reference sequence).

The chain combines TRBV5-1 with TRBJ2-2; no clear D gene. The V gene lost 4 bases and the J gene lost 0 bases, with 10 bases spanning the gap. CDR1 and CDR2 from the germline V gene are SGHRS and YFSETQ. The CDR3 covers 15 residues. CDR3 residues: CASSQLNSNTGELFF. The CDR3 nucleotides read TGCGCCAGCAGCCAACTAAATTCGAACACCGGGGAGCTGTTTTTT.

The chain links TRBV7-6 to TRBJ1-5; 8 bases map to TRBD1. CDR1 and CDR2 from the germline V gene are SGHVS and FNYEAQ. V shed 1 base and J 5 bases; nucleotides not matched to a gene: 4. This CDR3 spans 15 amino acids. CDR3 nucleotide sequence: TGTGCCAGCAGCTTAGGGACAGGGAGTGATCAGCCCCAGCATTTT. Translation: CASSLGTGSDQPQHF. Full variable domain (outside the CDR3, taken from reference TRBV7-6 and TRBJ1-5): GAGVSQSPRYKVTKRGQDVALRCDPISGHVSLYWYRQALGQGPEFLTYFNYEAQQDKSGLPNDRFSAERPEGSISTLTIQRTEQRDSAMYRCASSLGTGSDQPQHFGDGTRLSIL.

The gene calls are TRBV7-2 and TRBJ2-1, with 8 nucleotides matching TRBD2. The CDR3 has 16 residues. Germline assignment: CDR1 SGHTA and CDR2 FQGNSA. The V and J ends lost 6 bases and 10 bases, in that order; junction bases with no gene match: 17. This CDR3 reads CASSFSGGSLSGEQFF. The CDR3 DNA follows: TGTGCCAGCAGTTTCAGCGGGGGCTCGTTAAGTGGCGAGCAGTTCTTC.

The CDR3 bases are TGTGCCAGCAGTTACACCGCAGGGAACGGCTACACCTTC. This codes for CASSYTAGNGYTF. This rearrangement joins TRBV6-2 or TRBV6-3 to TRBJ1-2, with D possibly TRBD1 on 5 matching bases. Germline CDR1 and CDR2: MNHEY and SVGEGT. The CDR3 runs to 13 residues. Trimming removed 2 bases at V and 8 bases at J, with 12 bases between.

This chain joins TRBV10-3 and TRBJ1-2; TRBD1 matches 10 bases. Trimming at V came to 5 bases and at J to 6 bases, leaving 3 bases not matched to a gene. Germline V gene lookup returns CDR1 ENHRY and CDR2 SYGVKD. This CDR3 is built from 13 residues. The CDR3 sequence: CAISSGTGDGYTF. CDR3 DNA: TGTGCCATCAGTTCCGGGACAGGGGATGGCTACACCTTC.

The CDR3 sequence: CASSLGGADTQYF. The CDR3, as DNA: TGTGCCAGCAGCTTAGGGGGGGCGGATACGCAGTATTTT. This chain links TRBV13 with TRBJ2-3, with D possibly being TRBD1 (6 bases). The CDR3 runs to 13 residues. Trimming stripped 0 bases from V and 6 bases from J, with 7 bases between. Germline-derived CDR1 and CDR2 are PRHDT and FYEKMQ (reference sequence).

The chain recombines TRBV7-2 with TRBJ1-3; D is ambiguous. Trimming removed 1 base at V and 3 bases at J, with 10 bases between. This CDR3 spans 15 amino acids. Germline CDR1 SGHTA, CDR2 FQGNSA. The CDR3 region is CASSLVSRIGNTIYF. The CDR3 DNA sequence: TGTGCCAGCAGCTTAGTTTCTAGGATTGGAAACACCATATATTTT.

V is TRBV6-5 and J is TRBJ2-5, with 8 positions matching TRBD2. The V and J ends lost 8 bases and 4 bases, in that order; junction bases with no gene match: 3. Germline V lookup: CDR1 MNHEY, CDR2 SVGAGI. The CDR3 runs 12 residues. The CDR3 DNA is TGTGCCAGCCGGGGGGGCGCAGAGACCCAGTACTTC. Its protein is CASRGGAETQYF.

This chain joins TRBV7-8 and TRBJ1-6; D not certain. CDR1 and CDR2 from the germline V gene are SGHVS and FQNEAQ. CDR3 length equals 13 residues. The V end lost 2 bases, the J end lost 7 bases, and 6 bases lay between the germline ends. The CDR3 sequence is CASSLNENSPLHF. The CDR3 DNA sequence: TGTGCCAGCAGCTTAAATGAGAATTCACCCCTCCACTTT.

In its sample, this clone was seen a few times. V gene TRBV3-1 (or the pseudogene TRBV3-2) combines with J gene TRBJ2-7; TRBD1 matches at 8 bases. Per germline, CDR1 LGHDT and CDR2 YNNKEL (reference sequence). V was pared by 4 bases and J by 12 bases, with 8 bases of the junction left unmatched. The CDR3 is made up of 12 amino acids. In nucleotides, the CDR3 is TGTGCCAGCAGCCGAGGCACAGGGGGGTCGTACTTC. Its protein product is CASSRGTGGSYF.

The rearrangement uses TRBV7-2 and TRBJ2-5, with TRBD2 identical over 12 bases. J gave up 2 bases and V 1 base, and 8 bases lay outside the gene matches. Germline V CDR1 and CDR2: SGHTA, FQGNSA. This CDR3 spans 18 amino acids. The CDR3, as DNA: TGTGCCAGCAGCTTAGTTTCTAGCGGGGGGGCCGGGCAAGAGACCCAGTACTTC. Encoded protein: CASSLVSSGGAGQETQYF.

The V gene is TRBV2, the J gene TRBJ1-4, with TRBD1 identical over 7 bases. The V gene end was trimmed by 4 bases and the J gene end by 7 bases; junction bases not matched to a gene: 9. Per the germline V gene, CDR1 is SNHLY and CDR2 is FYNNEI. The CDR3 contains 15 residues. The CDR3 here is CASSAISGGTEKLFF. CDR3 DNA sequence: TGTGCCAGCAGTGCGATTTCAGGGGGGACTGAAAAACTGTTTTTT.

CDR3 DNA sequence: TGCAGCGTTCGGAGGGGGGGGTACGAGCAGTACTTC. This encodes CSVRRGGYEQYF. The chain is built from TRBV29-1 and TRBJ2-7; the D gene is possibly TRBD2 (7 bases). Deletions cut 5 bases from V and 4 bases from J, with 12 bases between. This CDR3 has 12 amino acids. CDR1 and CDR2 (germline): SQVTM, ANQGSEA.

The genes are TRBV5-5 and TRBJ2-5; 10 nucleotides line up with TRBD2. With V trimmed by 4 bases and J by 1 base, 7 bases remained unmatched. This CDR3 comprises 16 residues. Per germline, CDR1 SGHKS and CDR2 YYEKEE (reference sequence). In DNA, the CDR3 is TGTGCCAGCAGCCTCCCCGCTAGCGGGGGCCAAGAGACCCAGTACTTC. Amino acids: CASSLPASGGQETQYF.

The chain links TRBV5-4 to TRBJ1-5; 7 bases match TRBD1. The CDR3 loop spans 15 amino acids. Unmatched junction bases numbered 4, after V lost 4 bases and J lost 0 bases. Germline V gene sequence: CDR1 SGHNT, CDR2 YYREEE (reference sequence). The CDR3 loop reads CASSLQGNSNQPQHF. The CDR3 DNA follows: TGTGCCAGCAGCCTACAGGGGAATAGCAATCAGCCCCAGCATTTT.